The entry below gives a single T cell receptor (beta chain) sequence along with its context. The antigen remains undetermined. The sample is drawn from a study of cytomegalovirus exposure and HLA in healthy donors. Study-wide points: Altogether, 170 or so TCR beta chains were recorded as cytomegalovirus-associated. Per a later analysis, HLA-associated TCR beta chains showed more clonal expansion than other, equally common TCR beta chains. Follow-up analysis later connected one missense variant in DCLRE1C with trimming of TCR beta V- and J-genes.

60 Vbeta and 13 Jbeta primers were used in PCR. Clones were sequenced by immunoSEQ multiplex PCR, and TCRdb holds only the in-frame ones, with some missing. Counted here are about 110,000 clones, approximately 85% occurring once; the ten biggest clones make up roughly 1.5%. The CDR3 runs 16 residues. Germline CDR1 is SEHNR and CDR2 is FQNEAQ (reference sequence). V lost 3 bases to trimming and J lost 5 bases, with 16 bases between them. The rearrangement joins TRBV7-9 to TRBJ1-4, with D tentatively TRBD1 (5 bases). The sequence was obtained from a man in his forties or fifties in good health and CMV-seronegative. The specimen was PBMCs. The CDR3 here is CASSFNQGGWNEKLFF. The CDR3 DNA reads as TGTGCCAGCAGCTTCAATCAGGGTGGATGGAATGAAAAACTGTTTTTT.